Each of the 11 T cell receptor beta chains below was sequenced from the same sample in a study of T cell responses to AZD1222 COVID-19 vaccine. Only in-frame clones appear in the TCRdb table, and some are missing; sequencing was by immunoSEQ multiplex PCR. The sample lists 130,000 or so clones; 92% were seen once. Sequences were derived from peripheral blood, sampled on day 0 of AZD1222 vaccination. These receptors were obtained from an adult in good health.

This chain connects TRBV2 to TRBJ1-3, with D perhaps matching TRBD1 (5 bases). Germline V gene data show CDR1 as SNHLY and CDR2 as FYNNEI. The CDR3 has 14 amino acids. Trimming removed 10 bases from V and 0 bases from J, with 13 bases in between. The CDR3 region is CATSTDTSGNTIYF. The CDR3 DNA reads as TGTGCCACCTCGACAGATACCTCTGGAAACACCATATATTTT.

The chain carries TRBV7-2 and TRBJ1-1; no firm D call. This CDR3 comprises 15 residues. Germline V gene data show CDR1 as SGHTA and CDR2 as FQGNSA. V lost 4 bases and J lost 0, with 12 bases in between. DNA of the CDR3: TGTGCCAGCAGCTCCTCTGCCTCAATGAACACTGAAGCTTTCTTT. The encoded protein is CASSSSASMNTEAFF.

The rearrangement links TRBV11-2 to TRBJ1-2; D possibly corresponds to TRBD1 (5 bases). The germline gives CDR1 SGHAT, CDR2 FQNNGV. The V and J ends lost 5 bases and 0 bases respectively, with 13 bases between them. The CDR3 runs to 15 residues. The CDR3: CASSPGAVANYGYTF. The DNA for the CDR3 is TGTGCCAGCAGCCCTGGGGCCGTTGCTAACTATGGCTACACCTTC.

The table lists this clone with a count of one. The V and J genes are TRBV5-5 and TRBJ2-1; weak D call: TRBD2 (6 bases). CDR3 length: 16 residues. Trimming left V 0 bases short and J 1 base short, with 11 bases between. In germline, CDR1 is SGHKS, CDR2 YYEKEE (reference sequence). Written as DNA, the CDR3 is TGTGCCAGCAGCTTGGAGGAGGGCGGTTCCTACAATGAGCAGTTCTTC. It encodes CASSLEEGGSYNEQFF.

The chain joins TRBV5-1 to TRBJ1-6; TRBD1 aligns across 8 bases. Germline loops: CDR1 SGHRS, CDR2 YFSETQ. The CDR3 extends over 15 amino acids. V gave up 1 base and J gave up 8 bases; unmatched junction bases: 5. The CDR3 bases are TGCGCCAGCAGCTTGCAGGGGGCGGGGGATTCACCCCTCCACTTT. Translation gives CASSLQGAGDSPLHF.

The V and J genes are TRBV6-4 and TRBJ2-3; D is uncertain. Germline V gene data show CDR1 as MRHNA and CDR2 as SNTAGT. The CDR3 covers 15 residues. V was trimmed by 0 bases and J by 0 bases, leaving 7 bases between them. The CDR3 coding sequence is TGTGCCAGCAGTGACTCGGGCCGAAGCACAGATACGCAGTATTTT. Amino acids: CASSDSGRSTDTQYF.

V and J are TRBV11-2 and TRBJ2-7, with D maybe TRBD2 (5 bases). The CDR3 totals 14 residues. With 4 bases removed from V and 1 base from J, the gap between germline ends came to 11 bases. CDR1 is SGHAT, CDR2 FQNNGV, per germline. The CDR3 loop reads CASSWTGTSYEQYV. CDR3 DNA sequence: TGTGCCAGCAGCTGGACTGGAACATCCTACGAGCAGTACGTC.

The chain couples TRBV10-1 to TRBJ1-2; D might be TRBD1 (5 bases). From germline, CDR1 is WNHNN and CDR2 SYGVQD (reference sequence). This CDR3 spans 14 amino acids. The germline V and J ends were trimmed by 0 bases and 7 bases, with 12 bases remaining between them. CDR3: CASSESGQGFGYTF. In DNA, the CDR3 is TGCGCCAGCAGTGAGTCGGGGCAGGGCTTTGGCTACACCTTC.

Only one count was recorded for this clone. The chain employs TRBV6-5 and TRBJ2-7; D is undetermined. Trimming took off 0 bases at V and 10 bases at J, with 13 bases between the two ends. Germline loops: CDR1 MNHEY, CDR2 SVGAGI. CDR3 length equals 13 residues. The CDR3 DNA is TGTGCCAGCAGTTACTCGCCGGACGTTCCTCAGTACGTC. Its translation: CASSYSPDVPQYV.

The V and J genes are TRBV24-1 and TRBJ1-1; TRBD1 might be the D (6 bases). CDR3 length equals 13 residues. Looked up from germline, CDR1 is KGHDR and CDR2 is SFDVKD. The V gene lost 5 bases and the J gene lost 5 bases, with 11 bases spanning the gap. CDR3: CATSVGAGTEAFF. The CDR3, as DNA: TGTGCCACCAGTGTGGGGGCGGGTACTGAAGCTTTCTTT.

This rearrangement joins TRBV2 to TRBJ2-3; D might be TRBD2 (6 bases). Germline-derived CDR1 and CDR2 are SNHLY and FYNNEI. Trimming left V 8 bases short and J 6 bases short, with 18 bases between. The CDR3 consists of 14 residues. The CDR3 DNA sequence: TGTGCCAGCGGAGGCAGGCTAGCGCACGATACGCAGTATTTT. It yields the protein CASGGRLAHDTQYF.